One T cell receptor beta chain is described in this entry. Its target is unknown. This entry belongs to a study of T cell repertoires in cytomegalovirus infection. Overall study context: Carrying CMV and the relevant HLA type showed in public TCR beta signatures. Study outcomes and limitations: HLA-C-restricted, CMV-specific TCR beta clonotypes were dominant ex vivo.

MiXCR, applied by TCRdb to the reads, yields one record per CDR3 protein. The sample consists of around 200,000 distinct CDR3 sequences, about a sixth of them appearing once. V lost 0 bases, J lost 2 bases, and 5 bases stayed unmatched. The CDR3 sequence is 17 residues long. The germline V gene encodes CDR1 MDHEN and CDR2 SYDVKM. Sequencing used CD8+ T cells from PBMCs. The chain is built from TRBV28 and TRBJ2-5, with 11 bases lining up with TRBD2. The sequence was obtained from a human donor in good health (CMV status not recorded). Some clones in this sample may be carry-over from other donors' samples. The CDR3 sequence is CASSLWLAGGNQETQYF. In nucleotides, the CDR3 is TGTGCCAGCAGTTTATGGCTAGCGGGGGGCAATCAAGAGACCCAGTACTTC.